This T cell receptor (beta chain) stems from a study of long-term antiretroviral therapy in people with HIV. Study-level points and caveats: HIV repertoires spanned tighter CDR3 length ranges than controls did. Dominance of pre-ART expanded clones persisted, fluctuating and often declining after ART.

Samples held 1-10 million cryopreserved PBMC, and DNA extraction followed. In regard to this clone: Its cognate antigen is unknown.

CDR1 is MGHRA, CDR2 YSYEKL, per germline. The CDR3 is made up of 16 amino acids. Trimming left V 6 bases short and J 2 bases short, with 18 bases between. The assay used was immunoSEQ (version v3.0), run at survey level. Method: immunoSEQ multiplex PCR; TCRdb's copy keeps in-frame clones and lacks some. The sample carries more than 15,000 clones, approximately 80% recorded once. This chain connects TRBV4-1 to TRBJ2-3; D is perhaps TRBD2 (6 bases). The specimen was unsorted PBMCs, collected 0.3 years after starting antiretroviral therapy. The TCR was taken from a man aged 18 to 29 with HIV. The CDR3 sequence is CASRRGPTINTDTQYF. The DNA of the CDR3 is TGCGCCAGCAGGCGGGGCCCCACCATTAACACAGATACGCAGTATTTT.